This T cell receptor beta chain was captured in a study of cytomegalovirus exposure and HLA in healthy donors. Findings of the study overall: TCR beta V- and J-gene trimming, according to a later analysis, was linked to a missense DCLRE1C variant.

As to this clone: What it recognizes is unknown.

Use of 60 Vbeta and 13 Jbeta primers characterized the PCR. The assay was immunoSEQ multiplex PCR, and TCRdb's table has in-frame clones only and misses some. The data show over 120,000 clones, 65% to 85% seen once. CDR1 and CDR2 (germline): SGHRS, YFSETQ. The junction had 16 bases not matched to a gene; V was cut back by 4 bases and J by 8 bases. This CDR3 contains 16 residues. This receptor was taken from a man in his fifties in good health and CMV-seronegative. V usage is TRBV5-1 and J usage is TRBJ1-2; 8 nucleotides line up with TRBD1. The specimen sequenced was PBMCs. The CDR3 bases are TGCGCCAGCAGCCCCCGGACAGGGACGTTTAGAGGAGGCTACACCTTC. This codes for CASSPRTGTFRGGYTF.